The 17 T cell receptor beta chains below all came from one sample that was sequenced in a study of spatial heterogeneity in lung cancer. TCRdb reprocessed the 5' RACE reads with MiXCR, giving one entry per CDR3 protein. The sample includes around 3,600 distinct CDR3 sequences, 5.5% to 8.5% of them seen just once. General study findings and limits: Mutation counts in tumors were tracked by counts of expanded intratumoral alpha and beta TCRs.

The time point: sample taken at primary tumor resection. Their antigen targets remain unknown. The starting material was lung tumor tissue, obtained at surgery. The receptors come from a male donor with early-stage non-small cell lung cancer.

This clonotype was detected only a few times. A library prepared for alpha chains yielded this beta chain as an off-target read; its size is of little meaning. V is TRBV6-1 and J is TRBJ2-5; 11 nucleotides match TRBD2. The CDR3 is made up of 16 amino acids. Germline V gives CDR1 MNHNS, CDR2 SASEGT. The V and J ends lost 3 bases and 5 bases, in that order; junction bases with no gene match: 8. As DNA, the CDR3 is TGTGCCAGCAGTGAGGGTCATAGCGGGAGGGAGGAGACCCAGTACTTC. As protein: CASSEGHSGREETQYF.

Points on this clonotype: Because this beta chain is a stray read in a library intended to capture alpha chains, its abundance should not be given much weight. The V gene is TRBV30, the J gene TRBJ2-1; 13 nucleotides agree with TRBD2. Germline V gene lookup returns CDR1 GTSNPN and CDR2 SVGIG (reference sequence). With V trimmed by 0 bases and J by 9 bases, 8 bases remained unmatched. This CDR3 comprises 16 residues. The CDR3 DNA follows: TGTGCCTGGAGTGTACGGGGGACTAGCGGGGTGGGTGAGCAGTTCTTC. Encoded protein: CAWSVRGTSGVGEQFF.

This clonotype is judged medium-sized. This beta chain is an unintended read in a library built for alpha chains; its size means little. The chain employs TRBV12-3 or TRBV12-4 and TRBJ2-3; 8 positions match TRBD2. CDR3 length: 14 residues. The J segment lost 4 bases and the V segment lost 7 bases, leaving 7 bases of the junction unmatched. DNA for the CDR3: TGTGCCAGCATGAGTAGCGGGATGGCAGATACGCAGTATTTT. Amino acid sequence: CASMSSGMADTQYF.

This clonotype is classed as medium-sized (0.01 to 0.1%). This beta chain is off target for a library built for alpha chains, so its abundance means little. The chain links TRBV5-1 to TRBJ2-3; 10 positions agree with TRBD2. The CDR3 has 15 residues. Germline CDR1 is SGHRS and CDR2 is YFSETQ. V was clipped by 4 bases and J by 1 base; unmatched bases: 3. In DNA form, the CDR3 reads TGCGCCAGCAGCATTACTAGCGGGGGCACAGATACGCAGTATTTT. Its protein product is CASSITSGGTDTQYF. Full variable domain (missing parts from reference TRBV5-1 and TRBJ2-3): KAGVTQTPRYLIKTRGQQVTLSCSPISGHRSVSWYQQTPGQGLQFLFEYFSETQRNKGNFPGRFSGRQFSNSRSEMNVSTLELGDSALYLCASSITSGGTDTQYFGPGTRLTVL.

This clonotype ranks as medium-sized. This beta chain turned up in a library designed for alpha chains; as an off-target read, its abundance says little. The chain joins TRBV2 to TRBJ2-1, with D hard to call. This CDR3 is built from 12 residues. Germline-derived CDR1 and CDR2 are SNHLY and FYNNEI. The ends were cut back, 0 bases at V and 15 bases at J, with 12 bases in the middle. CDR3 in amino acids: CASSEASFSRFF. The CDR3 DNA reads TGTGCCAGCAGTGAAGCTTCATTTTCCCGGTTCTTC. Filled out from reference TRBV2 and TRBJ2-1, the complete variable domain reads EPEVTQTPSHQVTQMGQEVILRCVPISNHLYFYWYRQILGQKVEFLVSFYNNEISEKSEIFDDQFSVERPDGSNFTLKIRSTKLEDSAMYFCASSEASFSRFFGPGTRLTVL.

Sample share makes this clonotype medium-sized. The library was prepared for alpha chains; this beta chain is a stray read, so its frequency means little. This chain joins TRBV13 and TRBJ1-2; a possible D gene is TRBD1 (6 bases). CDR3 size: 16 residues. Trimming cost V 0 bases and J 2 bases, with 13 bases left between them. CDR1 and CDR2 from the germline V gene are PRHDT and FYEKMQ (reference sequence). CDR3 DNA sequence: TGTGCCAGCAGCTTAGGGGCGCGGGGGCGCAACTATGGCTACACCTTC. This encodes CASSLGARGRNYGYTF.

This clonotype counts as medium-sized (0.01 to 0.1%). This beta chain is an off-target read within a library intended for alpha chains, so its frequency means little. This chain links TRBV28 with TRBJ2-4; D is uncertain. The CDR3 runs 14 residues. Per the germline V gene, CDR1 is MDHEN and CDR2 is SYDVKM. Trimming removed 6 bases from V and 6 bases from J, with 15 bases in between. This chain's CDR3 is CASSLKSSPNIQYF. CDR3 nucleotide sequence: TGTGCCAGCAGCCTCAAAAGTTCCCCAAACATTCAGTACTTC.

This clonotype was observed at least ten times. This beta chain is a stray sequence in a library constructed for alpha chains; its clone size is not meaningful. The rearrangement links TRBV7-2 to TRBJ2-5, with D perhaps assigned TRBD1 or TRBD2 (5 bases each). Trimming pared 1 base from V and 5 bases from J, leaving 17 bases between. The germline V gene encodes CDR1 SGHTA and CDR2 FQGNSA. The CDR3 sequence is 16 residues long. DNA of the CDR3: TGTGCCAGCAGCTTAGGTGAATCCCGGGGCGCGGAGACCCAGTACTTC. Amino acid sequence: CASSLGESRGAETQYF.

This clonotype was counted at least ten times. The library was designed around alpha chains, so this beta chain is a stray read whose abundance carries little weight. The genes are TRBV11-2 and TRBJ2-2; 8 nucleotides align to TRBD1. Germline V gene lookup returns CDR1 SGHAT and CDR2 FQNNGV. V lost 7 bases and J lost 5; bases outside the gene matches: 12. CDR3 length: 16 amino acids. CDR3 bases: TGTGCCAGCACTTCGCCTCAGGGGGCGCTGACCGGGGAGCTGTTTTTT. Encoded protein: CASTSPQGALTGELFF.

This clonotype is categorized as medium-sized. Little can be read into the size of this beta chain, an off-target read in a library designed for alpha chains. The chain recombines TRBV7-8 with TRBJ1-1; possibly TRBD1 for D (5 bases). Germline loops: CDR1 SGHVS, CDR2 FQNEAQ. Trimming shortened V by 5 bases and J by 3 bases, and 16 bases separated the two germline ends. CDR3 size: 15 residues. For the CDR3, the DNA is TGTGCCAGCAGCGCGTACGGCAGGGTAGACACTGAAGCTTTCTTT. As protein: CASSAYGRVDTEAFF.

In its sample, this clonotype was seen many times. Since it is a stray read in a library aimed at alpha chains, this beta chain has a size that is not meaningful. The chain recombines TRBV7-2 with TRBJ2-7; D remains unclear. Germline CDR1 SGHTA, CDR2 FQGNSA. The CDR3 sequence is 14 residues long. Trimming left V 7 bases short and J 3 bases short, with 16 bases between. The CDR3: CASTSNMGSYEQYF. The DNA of the CDR3 is TGTGCCAGCACCTCAAATATGGGCAGCTACGAGCAGTACTTC.

By proportion, this clonotype is medium-sized. Since it is a stray read in a library aimed at alpha chains, this beta chain has a size that is not meaningful. The J gene is TRBJ2-1, the V gene TRBV7-9, with D hard to call. The CDR3 totals 14 residues. Germline values: CDR1 SEHNR, CDR2 FQNEAQ (reference sequence). V was trimmed by 0 bases and J by 4 bases, leaving 7 bases between them. This chain's CDR3 is CASSLAMGYNEQFF. CDR3 sequence (DNA): TGTGCCAGCAGCTTAGCGATGGGTTACAATGAGCAGTTCTTC.

This clonotype has a count of ten or more. This beta chain is an unintended read in a library built for alpha chains; its size means little. The CDR3: CASSHARAAQETQYF. The CDR3 DNA follows: TGCGCCAGCAGCCATGCCCGGGCGGCCCAAGAGACCCAGTACTTC. V and J are TRBV4-3 and TRBJ2-5; D is ambiguous. V was cut by 3 bases and J by 1 base, with 12 bases left in between. Germline values: CDR1 LGHNA, CDR2 YSLEER. The CDR3 totals 15 residues.

At least ten counts were recorded for this clonotype. As an off-target read in a library built for alpha chains, this beta chain has a frequency of little significance. V and J are TRBV7-8 and TRBJ2-2; D is uncertain. This CDR3 has 15 residues. With 5 bases removed from V and 3 bases from J, the gap between germline ends came to 13 bases. Germline V gene lookup returns CDR1 SGHVS and CDR2 FQNEAQ. The CDR3 spells CASSPWQLYTGELFF. CDR3 DNA sequence: TGTGCCAGCAGCCCCTGGCAGCTTTACACCGGGGAGCTGTTTTTT.

This clonotype is termed medium-sized. As an off-target read in a library built for alpha chains, this beta chain has a frequency of little significance. The chain uses TRBV6-5 and TRBJ1-2; the match to TRBD1 covers 7 bases. CDR3 size: 16 residues. Per the germline V gene, CDR1 is MNHEY and CDR2 is SVGAGI. With V trimmed by 0 bases and J by 4 bases, 8 bases remained unmatched. The chain's CDR3 is CASSYSSRGRGYGYTF. CDR3 nucleotide sequence: TGTGCCAGCAGTTACTCGTCTAGGGGGCGAGGCTATGGCTACACCTTC.

Judged by abundance, this clonotype is medium-sized (0.01 to 0.1%). The library was built for alpha chains, so this beta chain is an off-target read and its size means little. The chain recombines TRBV5-4 with TRBJ2-3, with TRBD2 matching 11 bases. The V gene end was trimmed by 4 bases and the J gene end by 0 bases; junction bases not matched to a gene: 10. The length of the CDR3 is 18 residues. Germline CDR1 and CDR2: SGHNT and YYREEE (reference sequence). CDR3 sequence (DNA): TGTGCCAGCAGCCCCACTAGCGGGGGCCCACATAGCACAGATACGCAGTATTTT. It yields the protein CASSPTSGGPHSTDTQYF.

This clonotype came up a few times. In a library made to pick up alpha chains, this beta chain is a stray read with a size that means little. This chain connects TRBV27 to TRBJ2-7, with TRBD1 matching 9 bases. Trimming cost V 6 bases and J 6 bases; bases outside gene matches: 9. This CDR3 spans 14 amino acids. Looked up from germline, CDR1 is MNHEY and CDR2 is SMNVEV (reference sequence). CDR3 residues: CASSTGTGRGEQYF. The CDR3 coding sequence is TGTGCCAGCAGCACCGGGACAGGGAGAGGCGAGCAGTACTTC.